The rows below give T cell receptor beta chains drawn from one sample of a study of T cell responses to AZD1222 COVID-19 vaccine. Only in-frame clones appear in the TCRdb table, and some are missing; sequencing was by immunoSEQ multiplex PCR. This sample yields tens of thousands of clones, of which around 85% are seen a single time; about 4.5% belongs to the top ten. Sequenced material: peripheral blood, taken 28 days after the second AZD1222 dose. These receptors originate from an adult who received the AZD1222 COVID-19 vaccine. Both conserved end residues are part of each CDR3. A D gene is named only where the DNA matches it firmly. Some rows have no size entry. The others give once, few or many, or a class for an expanded clone.

v_gene,d_gene,j_gene,abundance,CDR3nt,CDR3aa
TRBV5-1,TRBD1,TRBJ2-7,NA,TGCGCCAGCTCGCCGAGGTGGGACAGAGAAATGTACGAGCAGTACTTC,CASSPRWDREMYEQYF
TRBV14,NA,TRBJ2-1,once,TGTGCCAGCAGCTACAGGGGAGGGTCCTACAATGAGCAGTTCTTC,CASSYRGGSYNEQFF
TRBV5-4,TRBD2,TRBJ2-5,NA,TGTGCCAGCAGCCGCGGCGAAAGACTAGCGGGAGGCCAAGAGACCCAGTACTTC,CASSRGERLAGGQETQYF
TRBV6-1,TRBD1,TRBJ1-5,NA,TGTGCCAGCAGTGAATTAGGGACAGGGTATCAGCCCCAGCATTTT,CASSELGTGYQPQHF
TRBV5-4,NA,TRBJ2-2,few,TGTGCCAGCAGCTTGGAGGCAGGGACCGGGGAGCTGTTTTTT,CASSLEAGTGELFF
TRBV15,NA,TRBJ1-4,NA,TGTGCCACCAGCAGAGGGGGGAACGGGGAAAAACTGTTTTTT,CATSRGGNGEKLFF
TRBV6-5,NA,TRBJ1-2,NA,TGTGCCAGCAGGTCCACCCCCTCTTGGACTAATGGCTACACCTTC,CASRSTPSWTNGYTF
TRBV9,NA,TRBJ1-1,few,TGTGCCAGCAGCGTAGCAGCGGGGGGACAAAACACTGAAGCTTTCTTT,CASSVAAGGQNTEAFF
TRBV10-3,TRBD2,TRBJ2-3,NA,TGTGCCATCAGTGAGTCGATGACTAGCGGGGGGAGCACAGATACGCAGTATTTT,CAISESMTSGGSTDTQYF
TRBV13,NA,TRBJ2-1,few,TGTGCCAGCAGCTTCGGGGCAGGGGTCTCCAATGAGCAGTTCTTC,CASSFGAGVSNEQFF
TRBV10-3,NA,TRBJ1-5,NA,TGTGCCATCAGTGAGTCTAAGAGGGGAGGGCAGCCCCAGCATTTT,CAISESKRGGQPQHF
TRBV9,TRBD2,TRBJ2-2,NA,TGTGCCAGCAGCGCAGCGGGGCAGGCAAGGGACGGGGAGCTGTTTTTT,CASSAAGQARDGELFF
TRBV6-5,NA,TRBJ1-3,NA,TGTGCCAGCAGTAGGACCTCTGGAAACACCATATATTTT,CASSRTSGNTIYF
TRBV6-4,TRBD1,TRBJ1-4,NA,TGTGCCACCATCCCGAACAGGGGAAGAGATGAAAAACTGTTTTTT,CATIPNRGRDEKLFF
TRBV3-1/TRBV3-2,NA,TRBJ2-6,NA,TGTGCCAGCAGCCAACCGACGAGGGCCGGGGCCAACGTCCTGACTTTC,CASSQPTRAGANVLTF
TRBV6-6,NA,TRBJ2-2,once,TGTGCCATAAAAGGGGGACATGACACCGGGGAGCTGTTTTTT,CAIKGGHDTGELFF
TRBV6-6,TRBD1,TRBJ2-1,NA,TGTGCCAGCAGTTACATTCCCAGGGGGCAAAATGATGAGCAGTTCTTC,CASSYIPRGQNDEQFF
TRBV6-5,TRBD1,TRBJ2-7,NA,TGTGCCAGCACCAGACAGGGGGTCTACGAGCAGTACTTC,CASTRQGVYEQYF
TRBV7-8,TRBD2,TRBJ2-3,NA,TGTGCCAGCAGCCGCCGGACTAGCGGGGTCACAGATACGCAGTATTTT,CASSRRTSGVTDTQYF
TRBV7-2,NA,TRBJ2-1,NA,TGTGCCAGCAGCTCAATGGGACTTGGGGGTGAGCAGTTCTTC,CASSSMGLGGEQFF
TRBV11-2,NA,TRBJ2-2,NA,TGTGCCAGCAGCTTAATACCGGGACTGGACCCAACCGGGGAGCTGTTTTTT,CASSLIPGLDPTGELFF
TRBV20-1,NA,TRBJ2-1,few,TGCAGTGCTAGTCGACGGCGGATGGGAGATAATGAGCAGTTCTTC,CSASRRRMGDNEQFF
TRBV5-1,TRBD2,TRBJ2-7,NA,TGCGCCAGCAGCTTCGACCCGCGGGGGTCCTACGAGCAGTACTTC,CASSFDPRGSYEQYF
TRBV19,NA,TRBJ1-3,NA,TGTGCCACCCAACCCGGAAACACCATATATTTT,CATQPGNTIYF
TRBV9,TRBD2,TRBJ2-3,NA,TGTGCCAGCAGCCTAGGACTAGCGGGGAGTAGCACAGATACGCAGTATTTT,CASSLGLAGSSTDTQYF
TRBV7-9,NA,TRBJ2-2,NA,TGTGCCAGCAGCACCAGACAAGTCGCGAACACCGGGGAGCTGTTTTTT,CASSTRQVANTGELFF
TRBV6-6,NA,TRBJ2-7,NA,TGTGCCAGCAGTTACCAGGGGGGCGAGCAGTACTTC,CASSYQGGEQYF
TRBV5-1,NA,TRBJ2-2,NA,TGCGCCAGCAGCTTGTTTGGCGCCGGGGAGCTGTTTTTT,CASSLFGAGELFF
TRBV10-2,TRBD1,TRBJ1-2,NA,TGCGCGCCCAGGCAGGGGGACGGCTACACCTTC,CAPRQGDGYTF
TRBV9,NA,TRBJ1-2,NA,TGTGCCAGCGGTGGATACTATGGCTACACCTTC,CASGGYYGYTF